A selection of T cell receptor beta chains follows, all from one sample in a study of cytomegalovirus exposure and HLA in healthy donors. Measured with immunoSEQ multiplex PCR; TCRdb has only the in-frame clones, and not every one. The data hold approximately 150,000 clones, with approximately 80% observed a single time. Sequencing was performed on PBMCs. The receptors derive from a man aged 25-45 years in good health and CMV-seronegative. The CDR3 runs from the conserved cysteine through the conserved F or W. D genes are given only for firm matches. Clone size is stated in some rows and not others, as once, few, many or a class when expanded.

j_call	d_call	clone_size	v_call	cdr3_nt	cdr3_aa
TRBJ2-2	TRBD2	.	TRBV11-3	TGTGCCAGCAGATTCCGGGAGGGCGAGACCGGGGAGCTGTTTTTT	CASRFREGETGELFF
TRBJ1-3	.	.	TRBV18	TGTGCCAGCTCACCCACGGGGGGCAGGGCCTCTGGAAACACCATATATTTT	CASSPTGGRASGNTIYF
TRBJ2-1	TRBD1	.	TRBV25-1	TGTGCCAGCAGTGCACAGGGGGCCTACAATGAGCAGTTCTTC	CASSAQGAYNEQFF
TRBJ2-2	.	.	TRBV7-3	TGTGCCAGCAGCTCGACTGCGAACACCGGGGAGCTGTTTTTT	CASSSTANTGELFF
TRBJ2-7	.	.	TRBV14	TGTGCCAGCAGCCAAGATCTGGGGGGTCGGGGCGTCGAGCAGTACTTC	CASSQDLGGRGVEQYF
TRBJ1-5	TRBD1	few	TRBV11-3	TGTGCCAGCAGCTTAGATAGGGGACAGGGTATTGTCGAATCCCAGCATTTT	CASSLDRGQGIVESQHF
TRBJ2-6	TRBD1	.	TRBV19	TGTGCCAGTAACAGGGGGTCTGGGGCCAACGTCCTGACTTTC	CASNRGSGANVLTF
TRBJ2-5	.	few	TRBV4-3	TGCGCCAGCAGCCAAGGGCCGGGGGATGGCAGGCAGTACTTC	CASSQGPGDGRQYF
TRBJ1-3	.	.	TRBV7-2	TGTGCCAGCAGCTTAACAGGCCAGAGCTCTGGAAACACCATATATTTT	CASSLTGQSSGNTIYF
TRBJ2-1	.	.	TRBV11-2	TGTGCCAGCAACCGAGGGTCCGCAGGAGGTAATGAGCAGTTCTTC	CASNRGSAGGNEQFF
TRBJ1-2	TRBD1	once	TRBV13	TGTGCCAGCAGCTTCCGGGACAGGGCAAACTATGGCTACACCTTC	CASSFRDRANYGYTF
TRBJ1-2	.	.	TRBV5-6	TGTGCCAGCAGCTTTGACCGGGTTTACACCTTC	CASSFDRVYTF
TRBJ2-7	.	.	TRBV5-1	TGCGCCAGCAGCTTGGCTTTATACGGAGCCTACGAGCAGTACTTC	CASSLALYGAYEQYF
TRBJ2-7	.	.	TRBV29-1	TGCAGCGTTGCGGGACAGACTAGCTCCTACGAGCAGTACTTC	CSVAGQTSSYEQYF
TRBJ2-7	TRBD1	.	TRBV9	TGTGCCAGCAGCGTAGATTGGACAGGTTCCTACGAGCAGTACTTC	CASSVDWTGSYEQYF
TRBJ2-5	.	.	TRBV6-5	TGTGCCAGCCTGGGGGGGCCAAGGGAGACCCAGTACTTC	CASLGGPRETQYF
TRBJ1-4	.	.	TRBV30	TGTGCCTGGAGTGGGCAGGAAAAACTGTTTTTT	CAWSGQEKLFF
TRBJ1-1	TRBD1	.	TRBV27	TGTGCCAGCAGCGCCGGGACAGAGGGCATGAACACTGAAGCTTTCTTT	CASSAGTEGMNTEAFF
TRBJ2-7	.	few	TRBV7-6	TGTGCCAGCTCACAAGGCCAGGGGCCCTCCCTAGGTGAGCAGTACTTC	CASSQGQGPSLGEQYF
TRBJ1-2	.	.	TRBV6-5	TGTGCCAGCAGATACGAAGTCCAGGGGCTGGGCTACACCTTC	CASRYEVQGLGYTF
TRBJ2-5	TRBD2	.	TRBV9	TGTGCCAGCGACCGGGGGGGCTGGCAAGAGACCCAGTACTTC	CASDRGGWQETQYF